The 28 T cell receptor beta chains in this list originate from one sample, sequenced in a study of T cell responses to AZD1222 COVID-19 vaccine. The assay was immunoSEQ multiplex PCR, and TCRdb's table has in-frame clones only and misses some. The sample includes about 270,000 clones, roughly 93% of them seen just once. Sequenced material: peripheral blood, taken 28 days after the second AZD1222 dose. Receptors were obtained from an adult who received the AZD1222 COVID-19 vaccine.

This clone appeared a single time. This chain joins TRBV6-2 or TRBV6-3 and TRBJ2-4; no clear D. This CDR3 region has 15 residues. Trimming stripped 5 bases from V and 8 bases from J, with 19 bases between. The germline gives CDR1 MNHEY, CDR2 SVGEGT. The CDR3 here is CASSTAAADVDIQYF. DNA for the CDR3: TGTGCCAGCAGTACTGCGGCGGCGGATGTGGACATTCAGTACTTC.

This chain links TRBV11-2 with TRBJ2-5; 8 positions agree with TRBD1. Unmatched junction bases numbered 12, after V lost 7 bases and J lost 2 bases. This CDR3 has 16 amino acids. Germline CDR1 is SGHAT and CDR2 is FQNNGV. The CDR3 DNA is TGTGCCAGCACTACCCACCTTGGGACAGGACAAGAGACCCAGTACTTC. This encodes CASTTHLGTGQETQYF.

The rearrangement links TRBV7-2 to TRBJ2-1, with a tentative D call TRBD2 (5 bases). Trimming pared 3 bases from V and 5 bases from J, leaving 5 bases between. This CDR3 is 12 amino acids long. The germline V gene has CDR1 SGHTA and CDR2 FQGNSA. The chain's CDR3 is CASSFGNNEQFF. The CDR3 nucleotides are TGTGCCAGCAGCTTCGGGAACAATGAGCAGTTCTTC. Full variable domain (rest looked up from reference TRBV7-2 and TRBJ2-1): GAGVSQSPSNKVTEKGKDVELRCDPISGHTALYWYRQSLGQGLEFLIYFQGNSAPDKSGLPSDRFSAERTGGSVSTLTIQRTQQEDSAVYLCASSFGNNEQFFGPGTRLTVL.

This clone was observed a single time. The V and J genes are TRBV24-1 and TRBJ1-5; D remains ambiguous. This CDR3 contains 15 residues. Germline V gives CDR1 KGHDR, CDR2 SFDVKD. Trimming stripped 3 bases from V and 0 bases from J, with 8 bases between. The CDR3 nucleotides are TGTGCCACCAGTGATCACAGCGATAGCAATCAGCCCCAGCATTTT. Amino acid sequence: CATSDHSDSNQPQHF.

The gene calls are TRBV6-6 and TRBJ1-6; no clear D gene. The V and J ends lost 8 bases and 9 bases respectively, with 14 bases between them. The germline CDR1 and CDR2 sequences are MNHNY and SVGAGI (reference sequence). The CDR3 has 13 amino acids. CDR3 DNA: TGTGCCAGCGTCCCTTCCGGCGGTTCACCCCTCCACTTT. Translating gives CASVPSGGSPLHF.

CDR3 protein: CASSNYRTSFYGYTF. The CDR3 coding sequence is TGTGCCAGTAGTAATTACAGGACGTCGTTCTATGGCTACACCTTC. The chain has TRBV19 and TRBJ1-2; the D gene is possibly TRBD1 (5 bases). The CDR3 extends over 15 amino acids. V lost 4 bases and J lost 4, with 16 bases in between. CDR1 is LNHDA and CDR2 is SQIVND in the germline V gene (reference sequence). The full variable domain, its missing parts supplied by reference TRBV19 and TRBJ1-2, is DGGITQSPKYLFRKEGQNVTLSCEQNLNHDAMYWYRQDPGQGLRLIYYSQIVNDFQKGDIAEGYSVSREKKESFPLTVTSAQKNPTAFYLCASSNYRTSFYGYTFGSGTRLTVV.

V gene TRBV9 combines with J gene TRBJ2-4, with D uncertain. Trimming stripped 0 bases from V and 6 bases from J, with 16 bases between. There are 16 residues in the CDR3. Germline loops: CDR1 SGDLS, CDR2 YYNGEE. CDR3 in amino acids: CASSVAPGARSNIQYF. The CDR3, as DNA: TGTGCCAGCAGCGTAGCCCCGGGCGCCCGCTCAAACATTCAGTACTTC.

The V and J genes are TRBV3-1 (or the pseudogene TRBV3-2) and TRBJ1-2, with D uncertain. The ends were cut back, 1 base at V and 2 bases at J, with 11 bases in the middle. The length of the CDR3 is 15 residues. CDR1 is LGHDT and CDR2 is YNNKEL in the germline V gene (reference sequence). DNA for the CDR3: TGTGCCAGCAGCCAAGGGGGTGGAAGGAACTATGGCTACACCTTC. Translating it yields CASSQGGGRNYGYTF.

This chain joins TRBV9 and TRBJ2-2; 12 bases align to TRBD2. The germline V gene encodes CDR1 SGDLS and CDR2 YYNGEE. This CDR3 region has 17 residues. V was pared by 4 bases and J by 6 bases, with 10 bases of the junction left unmatched. DNA of the CDR3: TGTGCCAGCAGCCCCTTGTGGGCTAGCGGGAGGGCCGGGGAGCTGTTTTTT. Translation gives CASSPLWASGRAGELFF.

This sequence joins TRBV28 and TRBJ1-1; 8 positions match TRBD1. The J segment lost 8 bases and the V segment lost 8 bases, leaving 1 base of the junction unmatched. This CDR3 region has 10 residues. CDR1 MDHEN and CDR2 SYDVKM come from the germline V gene. The CDR3 coding sequence is TGTGCCAGCGGGGACAGGGAAGCTTTCTTT. Protein: CASGDREAFF.

The V call is TRBV27, the J call TRBJ1-5, with D maybe TRBD1 (6 bases). This CDR3 is 16 amino acids long. Between the trimmed V and J ends, which lost 5 bases and 0 bases, there was a span of 14 bases. The V gene's germline CDR1 is MNHEY and CDR2 SMNVEV (reference sequence). Here the CDR3 DNA reads TGTGCCAGCAGTCCCGGGGGGGCATATAGCAATCAGCCCCAGCATTTT. Its protein product is CASSPGGAYSNQPQHF.

The chain has TRBV15 and TRBJ1-1; the D is unclear. Trimming cost V 5 bases and J 0 bases, with 13 bases left between them. The germline V gene encodes CDR1 LNHNV and CDR2 YYDKDF (reference sequence). The CDR3 is 15 amino acids. The CDR3: CATSPTRVMNTEAFF. The CDR3 DNA sequence: TGTGCCACCAGCCCTACCCGGGTTATGAACACTGAAGCTTTCTTT.

The chain links TRBV18 to TRBJ2-1; D is possibly TRBD1 (6 bases). This CDR3 has 15 residues. The V and J ends lost 9 bases and 3 bases respectively, with 18 bases between them. Germline CDR1 is KGHSH and CDR2 is LQKENI. CDR3 sequence (DNA): TGTGCCAGTGGGAACAGGGCCTGGAACTACAATGAGCAGTTCTTC. This encodes CASGNRAWNYNEQFF.

V and J are TRBV4-2 and TRBJ2-1; 7 positions match TRBD2. CDR1 is LGHNA, CDR2 YNFKEQ, per germline. The CDR3 runs to 18 residues. With V trimmed by 3 bases and J by 4 bases, 15 bases remained unmatched. The CDR3, as DNA: TGTGCCAGCAGCCACCCCCCGGTTGGTGCGGGAGCGTACAATGAGCAGTTCTTC. The encoded protein is CASSHPPVGAGAYNEQFF.

The rearrangement joins TRBV12-3 or TRBV12-4 to TRBJ1-1; no clear D. The CDR3 totals 13 residues. Trimming left V 5 bases short and J 5 bases short, with 12 bases between. The CDR3 loop reads CASSPHLGTEAFF. In DNA, the CDR3 is TGTGCCAGCAGTCCGCACTTAGGGACTGAAGCTTTCTTT.

This clone was counted a few times. The chain uses TRBV5-1 and TRBJ1-4; possible D gene TRBD1, 6 bases. The length of the CDR3 is 14 residues. The germline V gene encodes CDR1 SGHRS and CDR2 YFSETQ. Trimming removed 3 bases from V and 4 bases from J, with 10 bases in between. In DNA, the CDR3 is TGCGCCAGCAGCTCGACAGGAATTAATGAAAAACTGTTTTTT. Its translation is CASSSTGINEKLFF.

The J gene is TRBJ2-7, the V gene TRBV5-5; 11 bases align to TRBD2. The V gene end was trimmed by 3 bases and the J gene end by 0 bases; junction bases not matched to a gene: 2. The CDR3 runs 15 residues. In germline, CDR1 is SGHKS, CDR2 YYEKEE (reference sequence). In nucleotides, the CDR3 is TGTGCCAGCAGCTATACTAGCGGGAGCTCCTACGAGCAGTACTTC. This codes for CASSYTSGSSYEQYF.

This clone showed up just once. The chain couples TRBV5-5 to TRBJ1-2, with no clear D. V dropped 1 base and J dropped 0 bases, with 10 bases sitting between them. The CDR3 covers 15 residues. Germline CDR1 is SGHKS and CDR2 is YYEKEE (reference sequence). DNA for the CDR3: TGTGCCAGCAGCTTGAGAGACGGCGCTAACTATGGCTACACCTTC. Its protein is CASSLRDGANYGYTF.

This sequence joins TRBV28 and TRBJ2-7, with D perhaps TRBD1 or TRBD2 (5 bases each). V lost 3 bases, J lost 5 bases, and 14 bases lay in between. The CDR3 is 14 residues long. Germline CDR1 is MDHEN and CDR2 is SYDVKM. CDR3 nucleotide sequence: TGTGCCAGCAGTTTCCCGGGACCTTCCAACGAGCAGTACTTC. Translated: CASSFPGPSNEQYF.

The chain links TRBV10-3 to TRBJ1-5, with TRBD1 as a possible D gene (6 bases). Germline CDR1 reads ENHRY; CDR2 reads SYGVKD. V lost 6 bases to trimming and J lost 6 bases, with 15 bases between them. There are 14 residues in the CDR3. The CDR3 loop is CAISSGTLGQPQHF. CDR3 nucleotides: TGTGCCATCAGCTCTGGGACACTGGGTCAGCCCCAGCATTTT.

The chain links TRBV14 to TRBJ2-7; D may correspond to TRBD1 or TRBD2 (5 bases each). Trimming took off 1 base at V and 9 bases at J, with 7 bases between the two ends. CDR3 length: 11 residues. CDR1 and CDR2 from the germline V gene are SGHDN and FVKESK. CDR3 sequence (DNA): TGTGCCAGCAGCCAAGCAGGGAGGCAGTACTTC. It is translated as CASSQAGRQYF.

The V and J genes are TRBV7-9 and TRBJ2-7; a weak D match, TRBD2 (5 bases). This CDR3 has 11 residues. Trimming shortened V by 6 bases and J by 7 bases, and 10 bases separated the two germline ends. Germline lookup yields CDR1 SEHNR and CDR2 FQNEAQ (reference sequence). Here the CDR3 reads CASRESGEQYF. The CDR3 bases are TGTGCCAGCAGGGAATCGGGAGAGCAGTACTTC.

The V and J genes are TRBV19 and TRBJ1-5; 8 bases align to TRBD1. CDR1 LNHDA and CDR2 SQIVND come from the germline V gene (reference sequence). Trimming cost V 5 bases and J 4 bases; bases outside gene matches: 4. The CDR3 sequence is 14 residues long. The CDR3 nucleotides read TGTGCCAGTAGTGCCACAGGGGGTAATCAGCCCCAGCATTTT. Its protein product is CASSATGGNQPQHF.

This clone was counted once. This chain joins TRBV4-3 and TRBJ1-2, with 8 nucleotides matching TRBD1. The junction had 6 bases not matched to a gene; V was cut back by 1 base and J by 5 bases. Germline CDR1 reads LGHNA; CDR2 reads YSLEER. The CDR3 spans 15 residues. The CDR3 nucleotides read TGCGCCAGCAGCCAAGTGGCAGGGGGCGGATATGGCTACACCTTC. Its translation: CASSQVAGGGYGYTF.

This clone was counted only a few times. The J gene is TRBJ1-5, the V gene TRBV6-1, with 7 bases matching TRBD1. The V and J ends lost 4 bases and 9 bases, in that order; junction bases with no gene match: 18. The germline V gene encodes CDR1 MNHNS and CDR2 SASEGT. The length of the CDR3 is 17 residues. CDR3 nucleotide sequence: TGTGCCAGCAGTGTTTCCCCATCCGGACAGGCACGGGGGCCCCAGCATTTT. This gives the protein CASSVSPSGQARGPQHF.

The rearrangement links TRBV28 to TRBJ2-7; 8 nucleotides match TRBD2. V trimming: 10 bases; J trimming: 4 bases; junction bases outside the gene matches: 12. The CDR3 contains 14 residues. Germline loops: CDR1 MDHEN, CDR2 SYDVKM. The CDR3 protein is CATRGGRSWYEQYF. CDR3 coding DNA: TGTGCCACTCGGGGGGGGCGCAGCTGGTACGAGCAGTACTTC.

The gene calls are TRBV27 and TRBJ1-1; D not resolved. The CDR3 consists of 14 residues. The germline V gene encodes CDR1 MNHEY and CDR2 SMNVEV (reference sequence). Between the trimmed V and J ends, which lost 5 bases and 5 bases, there was a span of 15 bases. CDR3 amino acids: CASSPLRGRTEAFF. As DNA, the CDR3 is TGTGCCAGCAGTCCCCTCCGGGGAAGGACTGAAGCTTTCTTT.

The rearrangement joins TRBV15 to TRBJ1-6, with no clear D. The CDR3 runs 14 residues. With 0 bases removed from V and 10 bases from J, the gap between germline ends came to 10 bases. Per the germline V gene, CDR1 is LNHNV and CDR2 is YYDKDF (reference sequence). The CDR3 sequence: CATSRDLSESPLHF. CDR3 coding DNA: TGTGCCACCAGCAGAGATCTTTCCGAATCACCCCTCCACTTT. Together with reference TRBV15 and TRBJ1-6, the CDR3 gives the full variable domain: DAMVIQNPRYQVTQFGKPVTLSCSQTLNHNVMYWYQQKSSQAPKLLFHYYDKDFNNEADTPDNFQSRRPNTSFCFLDIRSPGLGDTAMYLCATSRDLSESPLHFGNGTRLTVT.